This is a list of T cell receptor beta chains from one sample in a study of OX40 agonist ivuxolimab in advanced cancers. Generated by immunoSEQ multiplex PCR, the TCRdb table keeps only in-frame clones and is missing some. The table includes around 49,000 clones, around nine tenths detected once. This material consisted of CD4+ or CD8+ T cells sorted from blood, taken in a trial of the OX40 agonist ivuxolimab. The receptors here all came from an adult with an advanced solid tumor such as melanoma, head and neck, liver or kidney cancer. Each CDR3 is given with its conserved first and last residue. D genes are given only for firm matches. Some rows have no size entry. The others give once, few or many, or a class for an expanded clone.

>TRBV7-2|-|TRBJ2-5|TRBD2
CASSLVAGGAQYF
TGTGCCAGCAGCTTAGTTGCCGGGGGGGCCCAGTACTTC
>TRBV19|-|TRBJ2-1|-
CASSIDLVRESRNEQFF
TGTGCCAGTAGTATAGATCTAGTTAGGGAATCTCGCAATGAGCAGTTCTTC
>TRBV27|-|TRBJ2-7|-
CASSLARERSYEQYF
TGTGCCAGCAGTTTGGCCAGGGAACGTTCCTACGAGCAGTACTTC
>TRBV10-2|-|TRBJ1-5|-
CASSELGRSNQPQHF
TGCGCCAGCAGTGAGCTAGGGAGGAGCAATCAGCCCCAGCATTTT
>TRBV27|-|TRBJ2-1|TRBD1
CASSFGTGWYQRPPNEQFF
TGTGCCAGCAGTTTTGGGACAGGGTGGTACCAAAGGCCGCCTAATGAGCAGTTCTTC
>TRBV2|-|TRBJ1-2|TRBD1
CASRDRGEFRNYGYTF
TGTGCCAGCAGGGACAGGGGTGAGTTTCGGAACTATGGCTACACCTTC
>TRBV4-3|-|TRBJ1-6|-
CASSQYRVLGSPLHF
TGCGCCAGCAGCCAATACAGGGTTCTCGGTTCACCCCTCCACTTT
>TRBV11-2|-|TRBJ1-5|TRBD1
CASSFSRTGQEDQPQHF
TGTGCCAGCAGCTTTTCTAGAACGGGACAGGAGGATCAGCCCCAGCATTTT
>TRBV27|-|TRBJ2-7|TRBD2
CASSSGLGSYEQYF
TGTGCCAGCAGTTCCGGACTAGGATCCTACGAGCAGTACTTC
>TRBV7-3|once|TRBJ1-4|-
CASSLTGGGNEKLFF
TGTGCCAGCAGCTTAACGGGGGGAGGCAACGAAAAACTGTTTTTT
>TRBV2|once|TRBJ2-2|-
CASSYAGYTGELFF
TGTGCCAGCAGTTATGCAGGGTACACCGGGGAGCTGTTTTTT
>TRBV29-1|few|TRBJ2-5|TRBD2
CSVESGGWETQYF
TGCAGCGTCGAAAGCGGGGGCTGGGAGACCCAGTACTTC
>TRBV13|once|TRBJ2-7|TRBD2
CASSLVPAGEDQYF
TGTGCCAGCAGCTTAGTACCAGCGGGGGAGGACCAGTACTTC
>TRBV5-1|-|TRBJ2-5|-
CASSLRRETQYF
TGCGCCAGCAGCTTGCGCAGAGAGACCCAGTACTTC
>TRBV10-1|-|TRBJ2-1|TRBD2
CTSSEFMKRGGLYEQFF
TGCACCAGCAGTGAGTTTATGAAGCGGGGGGGCTTGTATGAGCAGTTCTTC
>TRBV29-1|-|TRBJ2-7|TRBD1
CSVDPGQGAYEQYF
TGCAGCGTTGACCCGGGACAGGGGGCCTACGAGCAGTACTTC
>TRBV5-6|-|TRBJ1-4|-
CASSSDGTNEKLFF
TGTGCCAGCAGCTCGGACGGAACTAATGAAAAACTGTTTTTT
>TRBV6-5|once|TRBJ1-5|TRBD1
CASKRTGGSNQPQHF
TGTGCCAGCAAGAGGACAGGGGGAAGCAATCAGCCCCAGCATTTT
>TRBV13|-|TRBJ2-7|-
CASSLDGNPREQYF
TGTGCCAGCAGCTTAGACGGGAACCCTCGAGAGCAGTACTTC
>TRBV7-9|-|TRBJ2-7|-
CASSSPVTGSYEQYF
TGTGCCAGCAGCTCCCCGGTGACAGGCTCCTACGAGCAGTACTTC
>TRBV9|-|TRBJ2-3|-
CASSVLSVTDTQYF
TGTGCCAGCAGCGTACTTAGCGTCACAGATACGCAGTATTTT
>TRBV9|-|TRBJ2-3|TRBD2
CASSVETSGGTDTQYF
TGTGCCAGCAGCGTCGAGACTAGCGGAGGCACAGATACGCAGTATTTT
>TRBV6-1|-|TRBJ2-2|-
CASSPRHLDGELFF
TGTGCCAGCAGTCCTCGCCACTTAGACGGGGAGCTGTTTTTT
>TRBV2|-|TRBJ2-7|TRBD2
CASRNSSGSFYEQYF
TGTGCCAGCAGGAACTCTAGCGGGAGTTTCTACGAGCAGTACTTC
>TRBV11-3|-|TRBJ2-7|-
CASSRRDQYYEQYF
TGTGCCAGCAGCCGCCGGGACCAGTACTACGAGCAGTACTTC
>TRBV6-5|-|TRBJ1-1|TRBD1
CASRQGIVTEAFF
TGTGCCAGCCGACAGGGGATTGTAACTGAAGCTTTCTTT
>TRBV7-6|once|TRBJ1-4|-
CASSPYRVLNEKLFF
TGTGCCAGCAGCCCTTACCGGGTCCTTAATGAAAAACTGTTTTTT
>TRBV7-9|-|TRBJ1-1|-
CASTPGAGLVAFF
TGTGCCAGCACCCCGGGGGCGGGGTTGGTAGCTTTCTTT
>TRBV30|-|TRBJ1-2|TRBD1
CAWRALDRGTYGYTF
TGTGCCTGGAGGGCATTAGACAGGGGGACCTATGGCTACACCTTC
>TRBV11-2|-|TRBJ2-3|-
CASSLPGNADTQYF
TGTGCCAGCAGCTTACCAGGGAATGCAGATACGCAGTATTTT
>TRBV7-2|-|TRBJ1-5|-
CASSLTLFGGGEGNQPQHF
TGTGCCAGCAGCTTAACCCTCTTCGGTGGGGGGGAGGGCAATCAGCCCCAGCATTTT
>TRBV30|-|TRBJ1-1|-
CASRATGPEAFF
TGTGCCTCCAGGGCAACGGGACCTGAAGCTTTCTTT
>TRBV6-6|-|TRBJ2-5|-
CASSLFDAGIRETQYF
TGTGCCAGCAGTTTATTCGACGCGGGGATTCGGGAGACCCAGTACTTC
>TRBV7-6|-|TRBJ2-1|-
CASSLGPSDEQFF
TGTGCCAGCAGCTTGGGACCTAGCGATGAGCAGTTCTTC
>TRBV4-1|-|TRBJ2-2|-
CASSQKDTAGELFF
TGCGCCAGCAGCCAGAAGGACACCGCCGGGGAGCTGTTTTTT
>TRBV9|-|TRBJ1-1|-
CASSVEEGLGTEAFF
TGTGCCAGCAGCGTAGAGGAGGGGTTGGGAACTGAAGCTTTCTTT
>TRBV4-1|-|TRBJ1-1|-
CASSFPGGSTEAFF
TGCGCCAGCAGCTTCCCCGGGGGGAGCACTGAAGCTTTCTTT
>TRBV30|once|TRBJ2-3|-
CAWSTTDTQYF
TGTGCCTGGAGTACGACAGATACGCAGTATTTT
>TRBV4-3|-|TRBJ2-3|-
CASSQDLSGADTQYF
TGCGCCAGCAGCCAAGATTTATCGGGGGCAGATACGCAGTATTTT
>TRBV7-3|-|TRBJ2-1|TRBD2
CASSVLGGADNEQFF
TGTGCCAGCAGCGTCCTCGGGGGGGCAGACAATGAGCAGTTCTTC
>TRBV11-1|few|TRBJ2-5|TRBD2
CASSPRRLAGETQYF
TGTGCCAGCAGCCCAAGGCGACTAGCGGGAGAGACCCAGTACTTC
>TRBV30|-|TRBJ1-2|-
CAWSVPRQEVIYGYTF
TGTGCCTGGAGTGTACCCCGACAGGAGGTCATCTATGGCTACACCTTC
>TRBV6-5|-|TRBJ2-7|TRBD1
CASSYGTGIYEQYF
TGTGCCAGCAGTTACGGGACAGGGATTTACGAGCAGTACTTC
>TRBV13|-|TRBJ2-7|-
CASSLLGGEQYF
TGTGCCAGCAGCTTACTCGGGGGCGAGCAGTACTTC
>TRBV19|-|TRBJ1-3|TRBD1
CASSIVGTVSGNTIYF
TGTGCCAGTAGTATAGTGGGGACAGTCTCTGGAAACACCATATATTTT
>TRBV27|-|TRBJ1-2|TRBD1
CASTSKDRRGYTF
TGTGCCAGCACTTCTAAGGACAGGAGAGGCTACACCTTC
>TRBV9|-|TRBJ2-1|-
CASSSSGGVGNEQFF
TGTGCCAGCAGCTCTTCTGGTGGGGTAGGGAATGAGCAGTTCTTC
>TRBV5-4|once|TRBJ2-5|TRBD1
CASSTGQVKETQYF
TGTGCCAGCAGCACGGGACAGGTGAAAGAGACCCAGTACTTC
>TRBV4-3|-|TRBJ2-5|-
CASSQDGRYETQYF
TGCGCCAGCAGCCAAGACGGACGCTACGAGACCCAGTACTTC